This T cell receptor (beta chain) derives from a study of shared clonotypes between healthy human individuals. Germline V gene lookup returns CDR1 MGHRA and CDR2 YSYEKL. The CDR3 loop spans 15 amino acids. J gave up 5 bases and V 5 bases, and 3 bases lay outside the gene matches. The naive CD8 subset, CD45RO-negative cells positively selected for CCR7, excluded terminally differentiated effector memory CD45RA+ cells. TCRdb's table, derived via immunoSEQ multiplex PCR, lists solely in-frame clones and lacks some. Found here are around 2,000,000 clones, roughly 95% of them singletons; the top ten hold 0.9% to 1.3%.

The genes are TRBV4-1 and TRBJ2-2; 12 positions match TRBD2. Sequencing was carried out using naive CD8+ T cells sorted from blood. The TCR originated in a man between 18 and 29 years old in good health. Here the CDR3 DNA reads TGCGCCAGCAGCAAGACTAGCGGGAGAACCGGGGAGCTGTTTTTT. It specifies CASSKTSGRTGELFF.